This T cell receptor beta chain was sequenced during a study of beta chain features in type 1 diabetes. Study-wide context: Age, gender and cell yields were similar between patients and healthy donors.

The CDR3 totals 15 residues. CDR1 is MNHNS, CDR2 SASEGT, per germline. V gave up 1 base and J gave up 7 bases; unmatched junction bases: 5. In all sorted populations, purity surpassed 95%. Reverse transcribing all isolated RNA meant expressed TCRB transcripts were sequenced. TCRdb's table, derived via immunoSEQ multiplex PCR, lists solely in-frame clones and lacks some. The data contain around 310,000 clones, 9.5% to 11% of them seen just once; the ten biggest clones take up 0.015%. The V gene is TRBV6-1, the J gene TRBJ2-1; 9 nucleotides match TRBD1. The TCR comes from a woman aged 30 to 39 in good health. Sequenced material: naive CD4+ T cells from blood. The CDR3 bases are TGTGCCAGCAGTGAAGACAGGGGGCTTTGGAATGAGCAGTTCTTC. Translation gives CASSEDRGLWNEQFF.